This T cell receptor (beta chain) was sequenced during a study of cytotoxic CD8 clonotypes in ibrutinib-treated CLL. Study-level background: Mean yields were roughly 250,000 productive templates and some 90,000 productive rearrangements per sample. Overall study results and limits: Patients with sustained remission and those progressing were sampled at differing times.

With sequencing, the targeted depth ranged from 1 in 200,000 to 1 in 1 million T cells. The protocol was immunoSEQ multiplex PCR, while the TCRdb copy is restricted to in-frame clones and leaves out a portion. The sample consists of 70,000 to 85,000 clones, around 80% of them appearing once. Per germline, CDR1 SNHLY and CDR2 FYNNEI. The CDR3 spans 12 residues. Comments on this clone: Its antigen is not known. The junction departs from germline at one end; a sequencing error may be responsible.

The TCR sequence derives from a human donor with chronic lymphocytic leukemia. Sequencing was performed on PBMCs, taken at disease progression, from a patient treated with ibrutinib. The rearrangement uses TRBV2 and TRBJ1-2; 11 positions agree with TRBD1. CDR3 sequence (DNA): TGTGCCAGCAGGGGGACAGGGGGGTTAGCTCGGTTC. It codes for CASRGTGGLARF.